Below are 19 T cell receptor beta chains sequenced from a single sample in a study of molecular identifiers for immune sequencing clone quantification. In TCRdb, the PCR reads were re-called with MiXCR into one record per CDR3 protein. The sample lists more than 95,000 distinct CDR3 sequences, roughly 26% occurring once. Material: naive CD8+ T cells from blood, with Jurkat cell RNA spiked in. Documented subset: FACS-sorted CD8+CD4-CCR7+CD45RA+ naive T cells. Source of these receptors: a human donor in good health. Some libraries in this study had Jurkat cell RNA spiked in.

Concerning this clonotype: A much larger clonotype is one base distant, so this may be a read error. This chain joins TRBV12-3 or TRBV12-4 and TRBJ1-2; TRBD1 matches 9 bases. CDR3 size: 17 residues. CDR3 DNA: TGTGCCAGCAGTTTAACGAGAACAGGGGGCGGGGACTATGGCCACACCTTC. It encodes CASSLTRTGGGDYGHTF.

This clonotype was counted at least ten times. The V gene is TRBV7-6, the J gene TRBJ2-5; maybe TRBD2 (6 bases). The V gene's germline CDR1 is SGHVS and CDR2 FNYEAQ. V dropped 0 bases and J dropped 4 bases, with 18 bases sitting between them. This CDR3 comprises 17 residues. CDR3 nucleotide sequence: TGTGCCAGCAGCTTAGCGGGTGAGGGACTGGGATTAGAGACCCAGTACTTC. This sequence encodes CASSLAGEGLGLETQYF.

The V and J genes are TRBV27 and TRBJ2-3; tentative D call: TRBD2 (5 bases). The V gene's germline CDR1 is MNHEY and CDR2 SMNVEV (reference sequence). This CDR3 is built from 16 residues. The ends were cut back, 2 bases at V and 0 bases at J, with 12 bases in the middle. Here the CDR3 reads CASSLHTGTSTDTQYF. CDR3 in DNA: TGTGCCAGCAGTTTACACACGGGAACCAGCACAGATACGCAGTATTTT.

Note on this clonotype: A read error may explain this, as a much larger clone is one base away. The chain couples TRBV29-1 to TRBJ1-1, with D possibly matching TRBD1 (6 bases). Per germline, CDR1 SQVTM and CDR2 ANQGSEA. V was clipped by 7 bases and J by 4 bases, with 10 bases between them. The CDR3 extends over 11 amino acids. The DNA of the CDR3 is TGCAGCGGTACAGGGTGCACTGAAGCTTTCTTT. Its translation: CSGTGCTEAFF. Complete variable domain (other parts from reference TRBV29-1 and TRBJ1-1): SAVISQKPSRDICQRGTSLTIQCQVDSQVTMMFWYRQQPGQSLTLIATANQGSEATYESGFVIDKFPISRPNLTFSTLTVSNMSPEDSSIYLCSGTGCTEAFFGQGTRLTVV.

As concerns this clonotype: One end of the junction is discordant with germline, which a read error may explain. This chain connects TRBV20-1 to TRBJ2-1; no clear D gene. CDR3 length: 17 residues. In germline, CDR1 is DFQATT, CDR2 SNEGSKA (reference sequence). CDR3 DNA sequence: TGCAGTGCTGGAGATACCCTGGATACGAGCTCCTACAATGAGCAGTTCTTC. This codes for CSAGDTLDTSSYNEQFF.

In its sample, this clonotype ranks as medium-sized. The V gene is TRBV23-1, the J gene TRBJ2-3; D ambiguous. TRBV23-1 is an open reading frame whose function is uncertain. V shed 4 bases and J shed 3 bases, with 17 bases lying between them. The CDR3 is 16 residues long. The CDR3 here is CASSPWPDWATDTQYF. Written as DNA, the CDR3 is TGCGCCAGCAGTCCCTGGCCTGATTGGGCAACAGATACGCAGTATTTT.

The gene calls are TRBV14 and TRBJ2-3; unclear D gene. Trimming stripped 3 bases from V and 4 bases from J, with 20 bases between. The CDR3 covers 17 residues. Germline loops: CDR1 SGHDN, CDR2 FVKESK. The CDR3 sequence is CASSHDGVAARPDTQYF. CDR3 nucleotide sequence: TGTGCCAGCAGCCACGATGGGGTTGCGGCGCGCCCAGATACGCAGTATTTT.

Ten or more counts support this clonotype. The V and J genes are TRBV24-1 and TRBJ2-5; no firm D call. The CDR3 runs 14 residues. Looked up from germline, CDR1 is KGHDR and CDR2 is SFDVKD. Trimming stripped 3 bases from V and 5 bases from J, with 12 bases between. The CDR3: CATSDHGLPETQYF. The CDR3 DNA is TGTGCCACCAGTGATCACGGCCTTCCGGAGACCCAGTACTTC.

A note on this clonotype: With a much larger clone just one base away, this may be a read error. This chain connects TRBV27 to TRBJ1-1; D unclear. Trimming stripped 6 bases from V and 3 bases from J, with 5 bases between. Germline V gene sequence: CDR1 MNHEY, CDR2 SMNVEV (reference sequence). The CDR3 sequence is 11 residues long. CDR3 bases: TGTGCCAGCAGGCAAGACACTGAAGCTTTCTTT. Its translation: CASRQDTEAFF.

This clonotype was observed many times. The chain combines TRBV28 with TRBJ2-7; 16 nucleotides align to TRBD2. The CDR3 sequence is 15 residues long. Unmatched junction bases numbered 0, after V lost 3 bases and J lost 4 bases. Germline CDR1 and CDR2: MDHEN and SYDVKM. In DNA, the CDR3 is TGTGCCAGCAGTTTGGGACTAGCGGGAGGGTACGAGCAGTACTTC. Protein sequence: CASSLGLAGGYEQYF. The whole variable domain, filled in from reference TRBV28 and TRBJ2-7, reads DVKVTQSSRYLVKRTGEKVFLECVQDMDHENMFWYRQDPGLGLRLIYFSYDVKMKEKGDIPEGYSVSREKKERFSLILESASTNQTSMYLCASSLGLAGGYEQYFGPGTRLTVT.

This clonotype was seen many times. V and J are TRBV11-2 and TRBJ2-1, with 11 bases lining up with TRBD2. The CDR3 sequence is 16 residues long. Trimming took 1 base from V and 4 from J; bases not matched to a gene: 3. Germline-derived CDR1 and CDR2 are SGHAT and FQNNGV. CDR3 loop: CASSLVLAGEYNEQFF. DNA of the CDR3: TGTGCCAGCAGCTTAGTACTAGCGGGGGAGTACAATGAGCAGTTCTTC.

This clonotype appeared many times. The rearrangement joins TRBV6-2 or TRBV6-3 to TRBJ2-3; 7 positions match TRBD2. Germline V CDR1 and CDR2: MNHEY, SVGEGT. V was pared by 6 bases and J by 0 bases, with 9 bases of the junction left unmatched. CDR3 length equals 16 residues. The CDR3 reads CASSALRAGSTDTQYF. The CDR3 DNA reads TGTGCCAGCAGCGCCCTCCGAGCGGGGAGCACAGATACGCAGTATTTT.

This clonotype was picked up many times. DNA for the CDR3: TGTGCCAGCAGCCGGATCGGACAGGCACCCTACGAGCAGTACTTC. This translates into CASSRIGQAPYEQYF. V usage is TRBV12-3 or TRBV12-4 and J usage is TRBJ2-7; 7 bases agree with TRBD1. The CDR3 is 15 residues long. Trimming cost V 6 bases and J 2 bases; bases outside gene matches: 10.

This clonotype was observed at least ten times. V usage is TRBV10-3 and J usage is TRBJ2-7, with D perhaps TRBD1 or TRBD2 (5 bases each). V was cut by 3 bases and J by 10 bases, with 13 bases left in between. The CDR3 extends over 12 amino acids. Per the germline V gene, CDR1 is ENHRY and CDR2 is SYGVKD. This CDR3 is CAISETTEGQYF. DNA for the CDR3: TGTGCCATCAGTGAAACGACAGAGGGCCAGTACTTC.

As concerns this clonotype: A junction boundary mismatches the germline segment, possibly from a read error. The chain combines TRBV4-1 with TRBJ1-2, with a possible D match to TRBD1 (5 bases). CDR1 MGHRA and CDR2 YSYEKL come from the germline V gene. The CDR3 length is 14 residues. CDR3 amino acids: CAGSQGSLAPGYTF. For the CDR3, the DNA is TGCGCCGGCAGCCAGGGTTCTCTGGCCCCTGGCTACACCTTC.

Concerning this clonotype itself: This may arise from a read error, as a much more abundant clone is one base away. This chain joins TRBV6-5 and TRBJ2-1; maybe TRBD2 (5 bases). The CDR3 extends over 12 amino acids. Germline V CDR1 and CDR2: MNHEY, SVGAGI. CDR3 nucleotide sequence: TGTGCCAGCAGTTACGGAGGCAATGAGCGGTTCTTC. This gives the protein CASSYGGNERFF.

In the case of this clonotype: The junction departs from germline at one end; a sequencing error may be responsible. The J gene is TRBJ2-7, the V gene TRBV6-6; 9 bases line up with TRBD1. CDR3 size: 15 residues. Germline V CDR1 and CDR2: MNHNY, SVGAGI (reference sequence). The CDR3 sequence: CAGSQLRTGDYEQYF. In nucleotides, the CDR3 is TGTGCCGGCAGTCAATTGAGGACAGGGGACTACGAGCAGTACTTC.

This clonotype was seen repeatedly, ten times or more. The V and J genes are TRBV7-9 and TRBJ1-1; no definite D call. Trimming cost V 5 bases and J 4 bases, with 26 bases left between them. There are 18 residues in the CDR3. CDR1 and CDR2 (germline): SEHNR, FQNEAQ (reference sequence). As DNA, the CDR3 is TGTGCCAGCAGCCCCGACATTTCTAGAGCCAGCATGAGCACTGAAGCTTTCTTT. This encodes CASSPDISRASMSTEAFF.

This clonotype was counted only a few times. A much larger clone lies one base from this, so it may be a read error. J is TRBJ1-5 and V is TRBV29-1; D is unclear. Trimming took off 2 bases at V and 7 bases at J, with 21 bases between the two ends. Per germline, CDR1 SQVTM and CDR2 ANQGSEA. The CDR3 spans 16 residues. This CDR3 is CSVELPGPGVRQPQHF. Here the CDR3 DNA reads TGCAGCGTTGAATTGCCAGGCCCGGGAGTGAGGCAGCCCCAGCATTTT. Full variable domain (missing parts from reference TRBV29-1 and TRBJ1-5): SAVISQKPSRDICQRGTSLTIQCQVDSQVTMMFWYRQQPGQSLTLIATANQGSEATYESGFVIDKFPISRPNLTFSTLTVSNMSPEDSSIYLCSVELPGPGVRQPQHFGDGTRLSIL.